These T cell receptor beta chains were read from a single sample in a study of tumor-infiltrating lymphocytes in primary liver carcinoma. TCRdb fed the multiplex PCR reads into MiXCR, producing one record per CDR3 protein. The top ten clones hold about a tenth of a sample with 120,000 or so distinct CDR3 sequences, about 68% of them seen once. Specimen: liver tumor tissue from sampling region 1. Receptor source: a woman aged 55 to 70 with primary liver carcinoma and hepatitis B virus infection. Each CDR3 is given with its conserved first and last residue. Each record gives: clone size, J gene, D gene, V gene, CDR3 protein, CDR3 DNA. A D gene is named only where the DNA matches it firmly. Part of the rows lack a size; the others show once, few, many or a class for expanded clones.

size: .
J: TRBJ1-1
D: TRBD1
V: TRBV5-8
CDR3: CVSSRTGNTEAFF
DNA: TGTGTCAGTAGCCGGACAGGAAACACTGAAGCTTTCTTT

size: .
J: TRBJ1-2
D: .
V: TRBV5-1
CDR3: CASSLDPAGNYGYTF
DNA: TGCGCCAGCAGCTTAGACCCGGCAGGGAACTATGGCTACACCTTC

size: many
J: TRBJ2-7
D: .
V: TRBV5-1
CDR3: CASSLEGLRQYF
DNA: TGCGCCAGCAGCTTGGAGGGCCTACGGCAGTACTTC

size: .
J: TRBJ2-7
D: TRBD2
V: TRBV11-2
CDR3: CASRERLAGGPVGEKYF
DNA: TGTGCCAGCAGAGAGCGACTAGCGGGAGGCCCAGTCGGCGAGAAGTACTTC

size: once
J: TRBJ2-1
D: .
V: TRBV11-2
CDR3: CASNARTVDYNEQLF
DNA: TGTGCCAGCAATGCCAGGACGGTGGACTACAATGAGCAGCTCTTC

size: once
J: TRBJ2-1
D: TRBD2
V: TRBV5-4
CDR3: CANSPRLAGESNEQFF
DNA: TGTGCCAACAGCCCCCGACTAGCGGGAGAGTCAAATGAGCAGTTCTTC

size: .
J: TRBJ1-5
D: .
V: TRBV2
CDR3: CASSEARVSQPQHF
DNA: TGTGCCAGCAGTGAAGCTCGAGTGAGCCAGCCCCAGCATTTT

size: few
J: TRBJ2-7
D: TRBD2
V: TRBV7-3
CDR3: CASSLFGREQDEQYF
DNA: TGTGCCAGCAGCCTGTTCGGGCGGGAGCAAGACGAGCAGTACTTC

size: .
J: TRBJ2-3
D: .
V: TRBV11-2
CDR3: CASILVSYTDTQYF
DNA: TGTGCCAGCATCTTAGTCAGCTACACAGATACGCAGTATTTT

size: .
J: TRBJ2-6
D: .
V: TRBV11-3
CDR3: CACSPRQGTGANVLTF
DNA: TGTGCGTGCAGCCCGAGGCAGGGAACTGGGGCCAACGTCCTGACTTTC

size: .
J: TRBJ2-1
D: .
V: TRBV20-1
CDR3: CSASNPFTLRDEQFF
DNA: TGCAGTGCTAGTAACCCCTTTACTTTGAGGGATGAGCAGTTCTTC

size: many
J: TRBJ2-5
D: .
V: TRBV5-8
CDR3: CASSPGRTIQETQYF
DNA: TGTGCCAGCAGCCCCGGACGGACGATCCAAGAGACCCAGTACTTC

size: many
J: TRBJ1-2
D: .
V: TRBV28
CDR3: CASSLSAGRGYTF
DNA: TGTGCCAGCAGTTTATCGGCAGGGAGGGGCTACACCTTC

size: .
J: TRBJ2-7
D: TRBD2
V: TRBV7-9
CDR3: CASSLKSGLAGGPYEQYF
DNA: TGTGCCAGCAGCTTAAAATCTGGTCTAGCGGGAGGGCCCTACGAGCAGTACTTC

size: .
J: TRBJ2-3
D: .
V: TRBV5-1
CDR3: CGSTWGSTDTQYF
DNA: TGCGGCAGCACCTGGGGCAGCACAGATACGCAGTATTTT

size: .
J: TRBJ2-4
D: TRBD2
V: TRBV5-1
CDR3: CASSLRPPEAGLIVKNIQYF
DNA: TGCGCCAGCAGCTTAAGGCCCCCCGAAGCGGGACTTATAGTCAAAAACATTCAGTACTTC

size: .
J: TRBJ2-5
D: .
V: TRBV11-2
CDR3: CASRVREAQETQYF
DNA: TGTGCCAGCAGGGTGCGGGAAGCACAAGAGACCCAGTACTTC

size: .
J: TRBJ1-1
D: TRBD1
V: TRBV7-9
CDR3: CASSAERTGVSNTEAFF
DNA: TGTGCCAGCAGCGCGGAGCGGACAGGGGTTTCGAACACTGAAGCTTTCTTT

size: .
J: TRBJ2-1
D: TRBD2
V: TRBV4-2
CDR3: CAISQDSLAGMYNEQFF
DNA: TGTGCCATCAGCCAAGATTCCCTAGCGGGAATGTACAATGAGCAGTTCTTC

size: .
J: TRBJ2-3
D: .
V: TRBV20-1
CDR3: CSARDGFTDTQYF
DNA: TGCAGTGCTAGAGATGGCTTCACAGATACGCAGTATTTT

size: once
J: TRBJ2-1
D: TRBD1
V: TRBV29-1
CDR3: CSVAGGQHHNEQFF
DNA: TGCAGCGTTGCAGGGGGACAGCATCATAATGAGCAGTTCTTC

size: many
J: TRBJ2-2
D: TRBD2
V: TRBV10-3
CDR3: CASGTSGRNTGELFF
DNA: TGTGCCAGTGGGACTAGCGGGCGAAACACCGGGGAGCTGTTTTTT

size: many
J: TRBJ2-2
D: .
V: TRBV5-1
CDR3: CASSFLSNTGELFF
DNA: TGCGCCAGCAGCTTCTTGTCGAACACCGGGGAGCTGTTTTTT

size: .
J: TRBJ2-7
D: .
V: TRBV14
CDR3: CASSRTAYEQYF
DNA: TGTGCCAGCAGCCGCACAGCCTACGAGCAGTACTTC

size: .
J: TRBJ2-3
D: TRBD2
V: TRBV5-6
CDR3: CATRSTPRGGDTRYF
DNA: TGTGCCACCCGGAGTACCCCCCGCGGGGGAGATACGCGGTATTTT

size: .
J: TRBJ2-2
D: .
V: TRBV10-2
CDR3: CASSGHRDMNTGELFF
DNA: TGCGCCAGCAGTGGGCACCGTGACATGAACACCGGGGAGCTGTTTTTT

size: .
J: TRBJ2-4
D: .
V: TRBV6-6
CDR3: CASGGAKNIQYF
DNA: TGTGCCAGCGGGGGAGCCAAAAACATTCAGTACTTC

size: .
J: TRBJ2-4
D: .
V: TRBV5-1
CDR3: CTSSLGAGSVKNIQYF
DNA: TGCACCAGTAGCTTGGGGGCAGGGAGTGTCAAAAACATTCAGTACTTC

size: .
J: TRBJ2-3
D: .
V: TRBV4-2
CDR3: CTSSQLGVAAASTDTQYF
DNA: TGTACCAGCAGCCAATTAGGGGTAGCGGCAGCCAGCACAGATACGCAGTATTTT

size: .
J: TRBJ1-6
D: .
V: TRBV7-8
CDR3: CVSSVRQGPSSPFHF
DNA: TGTGTCAGCAGCGTTAGGCAGGGTCCGAGTTCACCCTTCCACTTT

size: .
J: TRBJ2-7
D: TRBD1
V: TRBV24-1
CDR3: CATSDSGQGSSYEQYF
DNA: TGTGCCACCAGTGACAGTGGACAGGGGAGCTCCTACGAGCAATACTTC

size: .
J: TRBJ2-1
D: .
V: TRBV5-1
CDR3: CASSLGRVSYNEQFF
DNA: TGCGCCAGCAGCTTAGGGCGTGTATCGTACAATGAGCAGTTCTTC